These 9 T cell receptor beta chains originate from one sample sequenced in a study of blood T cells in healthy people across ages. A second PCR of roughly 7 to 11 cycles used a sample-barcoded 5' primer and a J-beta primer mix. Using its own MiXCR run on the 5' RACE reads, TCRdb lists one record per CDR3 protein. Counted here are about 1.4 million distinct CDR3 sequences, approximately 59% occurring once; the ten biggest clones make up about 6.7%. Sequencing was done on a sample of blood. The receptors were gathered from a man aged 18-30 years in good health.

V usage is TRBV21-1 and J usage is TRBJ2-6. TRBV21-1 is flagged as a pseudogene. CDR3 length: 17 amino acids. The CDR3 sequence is CASSKQRYYSGANVLTF. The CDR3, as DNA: TGTGCCAGCAGCAAACAGAGGTATTACTCTGGGGCCAACGTCCTGACTTTC.

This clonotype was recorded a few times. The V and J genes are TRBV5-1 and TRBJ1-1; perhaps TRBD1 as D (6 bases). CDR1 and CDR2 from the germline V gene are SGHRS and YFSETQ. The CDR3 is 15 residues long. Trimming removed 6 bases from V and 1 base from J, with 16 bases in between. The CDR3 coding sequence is TGCGCCAGCATGGTGTCCGGGGGCGAGAACACTGAAGCTTTCTTT. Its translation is CASMVSGGENTEAFF.

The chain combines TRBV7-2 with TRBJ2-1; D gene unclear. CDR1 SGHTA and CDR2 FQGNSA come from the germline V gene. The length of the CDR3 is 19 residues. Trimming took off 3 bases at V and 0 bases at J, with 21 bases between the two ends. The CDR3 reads CASSLVALPWARSYNEQFF. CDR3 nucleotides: TGTGCCAGCAGCTTGGTGGCCCTACCGTGGGCACGCTCCTACAATGAGCAGTTCTTC.

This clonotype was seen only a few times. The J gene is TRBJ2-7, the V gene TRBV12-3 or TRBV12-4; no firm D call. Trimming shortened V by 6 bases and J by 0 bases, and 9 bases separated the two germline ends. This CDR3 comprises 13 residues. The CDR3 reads CASRPGPSYEQYF. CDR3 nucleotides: TGTGCCAGCAGGCCGGGTCCCTCCTACGAGCAGTACTTC.

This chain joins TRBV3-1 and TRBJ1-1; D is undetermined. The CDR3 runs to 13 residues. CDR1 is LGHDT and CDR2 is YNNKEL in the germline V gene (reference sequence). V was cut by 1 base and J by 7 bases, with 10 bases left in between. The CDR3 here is CASSQVAGIEAFF. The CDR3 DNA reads TGTGCCAGCAGCCAAGTCGCGGGCATTGAAGCTTTCTTT.

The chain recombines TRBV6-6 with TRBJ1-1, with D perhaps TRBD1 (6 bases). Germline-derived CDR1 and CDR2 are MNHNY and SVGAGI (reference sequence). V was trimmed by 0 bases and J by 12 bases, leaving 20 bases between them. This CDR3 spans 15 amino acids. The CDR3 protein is CASSYSPRGPPGSFF. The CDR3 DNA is TGTGCCAGCAGTTACTCACCCAGGGGCCCCCCTGGATCTTTCTTT.

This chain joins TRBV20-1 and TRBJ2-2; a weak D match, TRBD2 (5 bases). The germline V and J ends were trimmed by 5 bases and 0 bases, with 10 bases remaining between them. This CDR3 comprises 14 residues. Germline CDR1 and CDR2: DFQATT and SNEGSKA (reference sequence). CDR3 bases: TGCAGTGCTGCCGGGGTTCCGAACACCGGGGAGCTGTTTTTT. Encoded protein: CSAAGVPNTGELFF.

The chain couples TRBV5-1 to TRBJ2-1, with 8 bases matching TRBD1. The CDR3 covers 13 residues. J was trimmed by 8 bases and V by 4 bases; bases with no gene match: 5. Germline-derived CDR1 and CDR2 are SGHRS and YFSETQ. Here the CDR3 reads CASSTQGADEQFF. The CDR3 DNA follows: TGCGCCAGCAGCACCCAGGGGGCGGATGAGCAGTTCTTC.

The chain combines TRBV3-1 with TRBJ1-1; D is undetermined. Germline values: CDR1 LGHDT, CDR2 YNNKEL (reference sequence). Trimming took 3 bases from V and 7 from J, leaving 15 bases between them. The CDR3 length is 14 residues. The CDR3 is CASSHKSGRREAFF. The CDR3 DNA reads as TGTGCCAGCAGCCACAAATCCGGACGGCGTGAAGCTTTCTTT.